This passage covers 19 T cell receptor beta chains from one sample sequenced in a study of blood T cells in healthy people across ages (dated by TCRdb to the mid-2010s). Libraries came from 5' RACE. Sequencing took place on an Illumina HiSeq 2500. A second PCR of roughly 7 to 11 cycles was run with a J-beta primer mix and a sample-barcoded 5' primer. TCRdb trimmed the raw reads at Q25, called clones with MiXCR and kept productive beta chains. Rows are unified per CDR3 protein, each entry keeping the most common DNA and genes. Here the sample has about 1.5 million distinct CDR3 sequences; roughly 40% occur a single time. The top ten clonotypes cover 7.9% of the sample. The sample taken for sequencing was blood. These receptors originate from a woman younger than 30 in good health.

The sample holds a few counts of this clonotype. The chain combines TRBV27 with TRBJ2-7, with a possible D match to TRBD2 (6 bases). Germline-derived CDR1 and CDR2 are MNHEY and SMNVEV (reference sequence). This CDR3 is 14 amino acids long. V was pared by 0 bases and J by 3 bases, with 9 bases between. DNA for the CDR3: TGTGCCAGCAGTTTATCCGGGGGTCTCTACGAGCAGTACTTC. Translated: CASSLSGGLYEQYF.

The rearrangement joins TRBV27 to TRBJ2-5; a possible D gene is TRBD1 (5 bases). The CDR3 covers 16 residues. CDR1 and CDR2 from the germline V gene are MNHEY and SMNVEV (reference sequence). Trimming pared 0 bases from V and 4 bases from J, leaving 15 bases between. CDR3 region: CASSLSWQGVRETQYF. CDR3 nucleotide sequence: TGTGCCAGCAGTTTATCGTGGCAGGGTGTGCGAGAGACCCAGTACTTC.

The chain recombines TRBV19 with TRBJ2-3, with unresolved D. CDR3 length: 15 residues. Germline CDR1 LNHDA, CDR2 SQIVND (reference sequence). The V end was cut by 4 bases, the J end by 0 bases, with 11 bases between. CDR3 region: CASSSFATSTDTQYF. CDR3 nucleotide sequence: TGTGCCAGTAGTAGTTTTGCAACAAGCACAGATACGCAGTATTTT.

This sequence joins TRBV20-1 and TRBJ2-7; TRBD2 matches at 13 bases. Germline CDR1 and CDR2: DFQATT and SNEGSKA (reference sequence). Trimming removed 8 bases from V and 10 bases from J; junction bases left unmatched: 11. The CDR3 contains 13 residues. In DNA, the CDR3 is TGCAGTACCACCGGGACTAGCGGGGTAACCCAGTACTTC. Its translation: CSTTGTSGVTQYF.

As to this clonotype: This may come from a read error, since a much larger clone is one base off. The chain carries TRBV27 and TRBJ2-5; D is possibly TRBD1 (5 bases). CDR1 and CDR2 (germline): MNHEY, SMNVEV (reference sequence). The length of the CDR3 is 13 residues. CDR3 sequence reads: CAGSLGAEETQYF. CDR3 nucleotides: TGTGCCGGCAGTTTAGGGGCGGAAGAGACCCAGTACTTC.

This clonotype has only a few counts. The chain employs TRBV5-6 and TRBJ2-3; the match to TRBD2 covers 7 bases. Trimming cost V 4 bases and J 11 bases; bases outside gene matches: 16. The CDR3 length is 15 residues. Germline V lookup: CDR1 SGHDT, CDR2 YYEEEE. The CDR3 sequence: CASSPVAGDYTRQYF. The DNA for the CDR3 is TGTGCCAGCAGCCCCGTTGCGGGAGATTATACGAGGCAGTATTTT.

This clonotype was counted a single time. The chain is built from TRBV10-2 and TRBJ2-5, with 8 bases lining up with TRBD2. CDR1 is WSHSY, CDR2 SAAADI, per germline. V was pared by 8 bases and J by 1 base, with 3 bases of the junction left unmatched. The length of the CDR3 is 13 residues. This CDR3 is CASGTSGQETQYF. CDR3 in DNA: TGCGCCAGCGGTACTAGCGGCCAAGAGACCCAGTACTTC.

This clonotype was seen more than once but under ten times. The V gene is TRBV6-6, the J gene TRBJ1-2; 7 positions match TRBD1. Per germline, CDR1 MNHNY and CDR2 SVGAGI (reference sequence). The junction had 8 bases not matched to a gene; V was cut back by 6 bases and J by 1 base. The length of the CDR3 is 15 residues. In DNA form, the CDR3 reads TGTGCCAGCAGCGAACCGGGACAGAGTAACTATGGCTACACCTTC. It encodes CASSEPGQSNYGYTF.

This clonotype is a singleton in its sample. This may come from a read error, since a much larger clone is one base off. This chain's CDR3 is CSVEETGSCEQYF. DNA of the CDR3: TGCAGCGTTGAAGAGACAGGTTCCTGCGAGCAGTACTTC. This chain joins TRBV29-1 and TRBJ2-7; a possible D gene is TRBD1 (6 bases). The CDR3 covers 13 residues. Germline V gene data show CDR1 as SQVTM and CDR2 as ANQGSEA.

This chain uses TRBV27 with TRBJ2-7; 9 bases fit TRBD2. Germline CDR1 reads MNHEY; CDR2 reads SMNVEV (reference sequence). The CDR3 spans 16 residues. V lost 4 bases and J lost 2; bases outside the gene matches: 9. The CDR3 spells CASSSGSGGFPYEQYF. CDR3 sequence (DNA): TGTGCCAGCAGTTCTGGTAGCGGGGGATTCCCCTACGAGCAGTACTTC.

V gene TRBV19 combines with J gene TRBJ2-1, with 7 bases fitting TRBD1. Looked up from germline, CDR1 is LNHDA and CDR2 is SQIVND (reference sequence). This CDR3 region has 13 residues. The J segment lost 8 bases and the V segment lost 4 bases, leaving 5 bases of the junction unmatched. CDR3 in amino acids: CASSKTGSDEQFF. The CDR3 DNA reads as TGTGCCAGTAGTAAGACAGGGTCAGATGAGCAGTTCTTC.

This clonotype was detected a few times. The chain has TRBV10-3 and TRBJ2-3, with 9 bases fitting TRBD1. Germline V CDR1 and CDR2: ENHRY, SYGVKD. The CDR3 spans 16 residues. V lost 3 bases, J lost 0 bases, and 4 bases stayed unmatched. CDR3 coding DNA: TGTGCCATCAGTGAACAAACAGGGGGCAGCACAGATACGCAGTATTTT. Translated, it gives CAISEQTGGSTDTQYF.

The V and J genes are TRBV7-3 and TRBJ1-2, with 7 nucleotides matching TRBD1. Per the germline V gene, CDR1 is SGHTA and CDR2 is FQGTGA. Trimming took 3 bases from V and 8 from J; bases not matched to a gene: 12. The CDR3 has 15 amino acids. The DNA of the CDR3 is TGTGCCAGCAGCTTCGGACAGGCCCCCGGTTCGGGCTACACCTTC. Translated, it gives CASSFGQAPGSGYTF.

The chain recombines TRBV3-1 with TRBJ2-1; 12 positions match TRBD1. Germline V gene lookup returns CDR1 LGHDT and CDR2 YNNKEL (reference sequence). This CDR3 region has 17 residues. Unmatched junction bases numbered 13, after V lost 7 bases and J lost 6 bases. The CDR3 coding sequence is TGTGCCAGCAACCGCCAACCCGGGACAGGGGGCTCCAATGAGCAGTTCTTC. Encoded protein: CASNRQPGTGGSNEQFF.

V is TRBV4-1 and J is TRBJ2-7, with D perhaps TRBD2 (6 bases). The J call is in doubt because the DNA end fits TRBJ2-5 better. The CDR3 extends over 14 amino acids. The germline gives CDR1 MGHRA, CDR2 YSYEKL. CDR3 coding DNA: TGCGCCAGCAGCCAAGCGGGACTTCGGGAGACCCAGTACTTC. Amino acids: CASSQAGLRETQYF.

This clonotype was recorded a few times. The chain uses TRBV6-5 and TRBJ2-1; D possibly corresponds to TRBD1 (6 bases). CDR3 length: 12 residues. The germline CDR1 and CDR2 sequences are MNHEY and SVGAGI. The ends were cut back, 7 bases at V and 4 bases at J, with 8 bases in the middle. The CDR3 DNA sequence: TGTGCCAGCAACCAGGGGTACAATGAGCAGTTCTTC. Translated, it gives CASNQGYNEQFF.

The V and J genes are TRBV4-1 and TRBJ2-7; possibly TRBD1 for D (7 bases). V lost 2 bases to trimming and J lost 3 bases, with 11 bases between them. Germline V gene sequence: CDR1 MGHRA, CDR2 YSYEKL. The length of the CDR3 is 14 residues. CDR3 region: CASSQTRDSYEQYF. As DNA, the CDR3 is TGCGCCAGCAGCCAAACGCGGGACAGCTACGAGCAGTACTTC.

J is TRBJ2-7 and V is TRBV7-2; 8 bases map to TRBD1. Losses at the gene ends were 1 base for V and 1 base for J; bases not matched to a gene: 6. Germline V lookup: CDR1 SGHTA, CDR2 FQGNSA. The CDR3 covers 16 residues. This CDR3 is CASSLGDRSYSYEQYF. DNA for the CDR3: TGTGCCAGCAGCTTAGGGGACAGGTCATATTCCTACGAGCAGTACTTC.

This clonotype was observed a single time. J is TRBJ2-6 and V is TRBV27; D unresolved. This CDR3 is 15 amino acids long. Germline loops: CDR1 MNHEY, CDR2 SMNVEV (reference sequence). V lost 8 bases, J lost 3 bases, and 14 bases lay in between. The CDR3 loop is CASRSPNLGANVLTF. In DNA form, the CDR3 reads TGTGCCAGCCGCTCCCCCAATCTTGGGGCCAACGTCCTGACTTTC. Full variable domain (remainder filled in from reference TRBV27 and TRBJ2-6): EAQVTQNPRYLITVTGKKLTVTCSQNMNHEYMSWYRQDPGLGLRQIYYSMNVEVTDKGDVPEGYKVSRKEKRNFPLILESPSPNQTSLYFCASRSPNLGANVLTFGAGSRLTVL.